These 16 T cell receptor beta chains originate from one sample sequenced in a study of shared clonotypes between healthy human individuals. Libraries were prepared by immunoSEQ multiplex PCR; TCRdb keeps only in-frame clonotypes and omits some of them. The sample comprises more than 2,000,000 clones, 93% of which are singletons, and under 0.45% rests with the top ten. The source material was naive CD4+ T cells from PBMCs. As to subset: CD45RA+ positively selected. The origin of the receptors is a man aged 18 to 30 in good health. Some clones in this sample may be carry-over from other donors' samples.

The chain has TRBV9 and TRBJ2-1; 7 nucleotides align to TRBD2. This CDR3 is 16 amino acids long. V trimming: 1 base; J trimming: 0 bases; junction bases outside the gene matches: 4. Germline CDR1 is SGDLS and CDR2 is YYNGEE. The CDR3 spells CASSVSGRGSYNEQFF. The DNA of the CDR3 is TGTGCCAGCAGCGTAAGTGGGAGGGGCTCCTACAATGAGCAGTTCTTC. Using reference TRBV9 and TRBJ2-1 for the parts outside the CDR3, the full variable domain is DSGVTQTPKHLITATGQRVTLRCSPRSGDLSVYWYQQSLDQGLQFLIQYYNGEERAKGNILERFSAQQFPDLHSELNLSSLELGDSALYFCASSVSGRGSYNEQFFGPGTRLTVL.

The chain uses TRBV9 and TRBJ1-2; perhaps TRBD1 as D (6 bases). Trimming took off 3 bases at V and 8 bases at J, with 20 bases between the two ends. This CDR3 is 15 amino acids long. Germline V gene sequence: CDR1 SGDLS, CDR2 YYNGEE. The CDR3 here is CASSAGDRFRGGYTF. Written as DNA, the CDR3 is TGTGCCAGCAGCGCGGGTGACAGGTTTAGGGGGGGCTACACCTTC.

The chain combines TRBV28 with TRBJ2-3; a possible D gene is TRBD2 (5 bases). The CDR3 loop spans 12 amino acids. V dropped 6 bases and J dropped 5 bases, with 9 bases sitting between them. CDR1 and CDR2 from the germline V gene are MDHEN and SYDVKM. CDR3 in amino acids: CASSPSGDTQYF. CDR3 sequence (DNA): TGTGCCAGCAGCCCCAGCGGAGATACGCAGTATTTT.

The rearrangement joins TRBV19 to TRBJ2-7, with 9 bases matching TRBD2. The CDR3 runs 16 residues. Trimming took 5 bases from V and 8 from J; bases not matched to a gene: 16. Germline CDR1 LNHDA, CDR2 SQIVND (reference sequence). The CDR3 sequence is CASSFYLAGLLTKQYF. The CDR3 coding sequence is TGTGCCAGTAGTTTTTACCTAGCGGGATTACTTACGAAGCAGTACTTC.

Notes on this clone: Germline and junction disagree at one end, which may indicate a read error. The V gene is TRBV19, the J gene TRBJ2-7; TRBD1 matches 9 bases. There are 15 residues in the CDR3. Germline loops: CDR1 LNHDA, CDR2 SQIVND (reference sequence). In DNA, the CDR3 is TGTGCCAGTAGCATAGGGACAGGGATCTCCTACGAGCAGTACTTC. It codes for CASSIGTGISYEQYF. The variable domain in full, with the rest retrieved from reference TRBV19 and TRBJ2-7, is DGGITQSPKYLFRKEGQNVTLSCEQNLNHDAMYWYRQDPGQGLRLIYYSQIVNDFQKGDIAEGYSVSREKKESFPLTVTSAQKNPTAFYLCASSIGTGISYEQYFGPGTRLTVT.

The V call is TRBV10-3, the J call TRBJ1-1; D gene uncertain. The CDR3 sequence is 14 residues long. In germline, CDR1 is ENHRY, CDR2 SYGVKD. V gave up 2 bases and J gave up 5 bases, with 12 bases separating them. For the CDR3, the DNA is TGTGCCATCAGTGAGGACACGGTGGTTACTGAAGCTTTCTTT. Its protein is CAISEDTVVTEAFF.

This clone was seen only once. The chain recombines TRBV11-2 with TRBJ1-4, with D maybe TRBD1 (6 bases). V was clipped by 3 bases and J by 3 bases, with 17 bases between them. The CDR3 runs to 17 residues. Germline values: CDR1 SGHAT, CDR2 FQNNGV. Here the CDR3 DNA reads TGTGCCAGCAGCTTGGGTACAGGGCGGGGGCCTAATGAAAAACTGTTTTTT. Translation: CASSLGTGRGPNEKLFF.

The chain uses TRBV11-3 and TRBJ2-3; TRBD2 agrees at 14 bases. CDR3 length: 18 residues. V lost 5 bases and J lost 0; bases outside the gene matches: 7. CDR1 and CDR2 (germline): SGHNT, YENEEA. The CDR3 DNA is TGTGCCAGCAGCCCCGGACTAGCGGGGGGACCTAGCACAGATACGCAGTATTTT. It yields the protein CASSPGLAGGPSTDTQYF.

The chain combines TRBV7-8 with TRBJ1-4, with a tentative D call TRBD1 (5 bases). CDR1 and CDR2 (germline): SGHVS, FQNEAQ. The V end lost 5 bases, the J end lost 5 bases, and 27 bases lay between the germline ends. The CDR3 is made up of 19 amino acids. CDR3 in DNA: TGTGCCAGCAGCCCGACCTTCAGCAGGGCGCAAAATCAAAATGAAAAACTGTTTTTT. Translating it yields CASSPTFSRAQNQNEKLFF.

This chain links TRBV6-5 with TRBJ1-2; D might be TRBD1 (6 bases). Trimming took off 0 bases at V and 8 bases at J, with 16 bases between the two ends. CDR1 and CDR2 from the germline V gene are MNHEY and SVGAGI. The CDR3 is 15 residues long. CDR3 in DNA: TGTGCCAGCAGTTACTCTGGGGGCGACACGCGGGGCTACACCTTC. It translates to CASSYSGGDTRGYTF.

Notes on this clone: The sample carries other DNA sequences with the same CDR3. The rearrangement links TRBV28 to TRBJ2-5; 8 bases are shared with TRBD2. The CDR3 contains 13 residues. The junction had 1 base not matched to a gene; V was cut back by 2 bases and J by 5 bases. Germline-derived CDR1 and CDR2 are MDHEN and SYDVKM. CDR3 amino acids: CASSLLAGETQYF. Written as DNA, the CDR3 is TGTGCCAGCAGTTTACTAGCGGGCGAGACCCAGTACTTC.

The chain uses TRBV7-6 and TRBJ2-3, with TRBD2 identical over 9 bases. Germline loops: CDR1 SGHVS, CDR2 FNYEAQ. V lost 3 bases and J lost 3; bases outside the gene matches: 7. The length of the CDR3 is 16 residues. CDR3 region: CASSFLTAGGTDTQYF. In DNA, the CDR3 is TGTGCCAGCAGCTTTCTGACTGCGGGAGGGACAGATACGCAGTATTTT.

V and J are TRBV7-8 and TRBJ2-7; 11 bases are shared with TRBD2. The length of the CDR3 is 14 residues. J lost 6 bases, V lost 5 bases, and 6 bases had no gene match. Germline CDR1 SGHVS, CDR2 FQNEAQ. The CDR3 reads CASSVSGRASEQYF. In DNA, the CDR3 is TGTGCCAGCAGCGTTAGCGGGAGGGCCTCCGAGCAGTACTTC. Full variable domain (rest looked up from reference TRBV7-8 and TRBJ2-7): GAGVSQSPRYKVAKRGQDVALRCDPISGHVSLFWYQQALGQGPEFLTYFQNEAQLDKSGLPSDRFFAERPEGSVSTLKIQRTQQEDSAVYLCASSVSGRASEQYFGPGTRLTVT.

As concerns this clone: The sample has other DNA sequences that encode this CDR3 too. This chain links TRBV5-1 with TRBJ2-2; D is ambiguous. The CDR3 consists of 15 residues. CDR1 is SGHRS, CDR2 YFSETQ, per germline. V gave up 2 bases and J gave up 0 bases, with 8 bases separating them. CDR3: CASSFSGSNTGELFF. CDR3 in DNA: TGCGCCAGCAGCTTCTCCGGGTCGAACACCGGGGAGCTGTTTTTT.

The chain recombines TRBV30 with TRBJ2-1, with TRBD2 matching over 11 bases. CDR1 and CDR2 from the germline V gene are GTSNPN and SVGIG (reference sequence). The CDR3 loop spans 15 amino acids. V lost 3 bases to trimming and J lost 1 base; unmatched junction nucleotides: 2. The CDR3 reads CAWRRLAGSYNEQFF. CDR3 in DNA: TGTGCCTGGAGAAGACTAGCGGGATCCTACAATGAGCAGTTCTTC.

This rearrangement joins TRBV7-2 to TRBJ2-5, with TRBD2 identical over 12 bases. The CDR3 is 19 residues long. Germline CDR1 and CDR2: SGHTA and FQGNSA. V gave up 2 bases and J gave up 5 bases; unmatched junction bases: 15. The DNA of the CDR3 is TGTGCCAGCAGCTTACGACATCGACTAGCGGGAGCCCGGGGGGAGACCCAGTACTTC. This translates into CASSLRHRLAGARGETQYF. The full variable domain, its missing parts supplied by reference TRBV7-2 and TRBJ2-5, is GAGVSQSPSNKVTEKGKDVELRCDPISGHTALYWYRQSLGQGLEFLIYFQGNSAPDKSGLPSDRFSAERTGGSVSTLTIQRTQQEDSAVYLCASSLRHRLAGARGETQYFGPGTRLLVL.